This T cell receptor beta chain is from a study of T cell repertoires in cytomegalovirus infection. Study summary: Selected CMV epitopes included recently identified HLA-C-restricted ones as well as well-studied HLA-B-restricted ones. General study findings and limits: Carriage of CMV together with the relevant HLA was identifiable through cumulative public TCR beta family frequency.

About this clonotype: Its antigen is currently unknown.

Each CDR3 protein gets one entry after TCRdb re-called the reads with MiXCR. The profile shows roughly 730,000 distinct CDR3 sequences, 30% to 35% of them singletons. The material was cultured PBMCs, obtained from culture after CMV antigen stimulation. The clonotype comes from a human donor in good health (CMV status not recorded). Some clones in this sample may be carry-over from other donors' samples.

CDR3 residues: CASSRESYYEQYF. CDR3 DNA: TGTGCCAGCAGCCGAGAGAGCTACTACGAGCAGTACTTC. The chain carries TRBV6-5 and TRBJ2-7; no firm D call. Per germline, CDR1 MNHEY and CDR2 SVGAGI. Trimming pared 6 bases from V and 3 bases from J, leaving 12 bases between. The length of the CDR3 is 13 residues.